Each of the 30 T cell receptor beta chains below was sequenced from the same sample in a study of shared clonotypes between healthy human individuals. The method was immunoSEQ multiplex PCR; TCRdb's version includes in-frame clones alone and lacks a portion of them. The sample records roughly 2,500,000 clones, 90% to 95% being singletons. Sample: naive CD4+ T cells from PBMCs. Subset meaning: CD45RA+ positively selected. Receptors were obtained from a man aged 18 to 35 in good health. Some clones in this sample may be carry-over from other donors' samples.

The V call is TRBV2, the J call TRBJ2-3, with D hard to call. V dropped 3 bases and J dropped 6 bases, with 7 bases sitting between them. Germline CDR1 and CDR2: SNHLY and FYNNEI. CDR3 length equals 12 residues. Here the CDR3 DNA reads TGTGCCAGCAGTGACAGTCGGGATACGCAGTATTTT. Translation gives CASSDSRDTQYF.

About this clone itself: This CDR3 is also generated by other DNA sequences in the sample. V and J are TRBV30 and TRBJ2-2; 8 nucleotides match TRBD1. Germline assignment: CDR1 GTSNPN and CDR2 SVGIG (reference sequence). Losses at the gene ends were 2 bases for V and 5 bases for J; bases not matched to a gene: 4. CDR3 length: 14 residues. The chain's CDR3 is CAWSSGTGTGELFF. CDR3 DNA sequence: TGTGCCTGGAGTTCCGGGACAGGAACCGGGGAGCTGTTTTTT.

This chain connects TRBV28 to TRBJ2-5, with a weak D call TRBD2 (7 bases). Looked up from germline, CDR1 is MDHEN and CDR2 is SYDVKM. V was clipped by 2 bases and J by 4 bases, with 11 bases between them. The CDR3 length is 14 residues. The CDR3 loop is CASSLGGAVETQYF. Written as DNA, the CDR3 is TGTGCCAGCAGTTTAGGGGGGGCGGTAGAGACCCAGTACTTC.

The chain is built from TRBV27 and TRBJ2-7, with a tentative D call TRBD1 (6 bases). V was shortened by 2 bases and J by 6 bases, with 11 bases between the two germline ends. The CDR3 spans 13 residues. Germline CDR1 and CDR2: MNHEY and SMNVEV (reference sequence). The CDR3 nucleotides are TGTGCCAGCAGTTTAAACAGGGTAGGCGAGCAGTACTTC. Translation gives CASSLNRVGEQYF.

The V call is TRBV5-6, the J call TRBJ2-1; D gene unclear. Deletions cut 4 bases from V and 8 bases from J, with 13 bases between. This CDR3 has 13 amino acids. Germline-derived CDR1 and CDR2 are SGHDT and YYEEEE. The CDR3 is CASSPSLSHEQFF. DNA of the CDR3: TGTGCCAGCAGCCCCTCGCTGAGCCATGAGCAGTTCTTC.

This chain uses TRBV25-1 with TRBJ2-7; unclear D gene. Trimming took off 6 bases at V and 4 bases at J, with 16 bases between the two ends. The germline gives CDR1 MGHDK, CDR2 SYGVNS. The CDR3 consists of 14 residues. The CDR3: CASRGSGSIYEQYF. The CDR3, as DNA: TGTGCCAGCAGGGGGTCAGGCAGCATTTACGAGCAGTACTTC.

CDR3 region: CASSHEGGQYEQFF. CDR3 in DNA: TGTGCCAGCAGCCACGAGGGAGGGCAATATGAGCAGTTCTTC. The V call is TRBV5-8, the J call TRBJ2-1; TRBD2 matches 7 bases. With V trimmed by 4 bases and J by 8 bases, 9 bases remained unmatched. Germline V CDR1 and CDR2: SGHTS, YDEGEE. The CDR3 sequence is 14 residues long.

The V gene is TRBV15, the J gene TRBJ1-2; unclear D gene. Trimming cost V 2 bases and J 1 base, with 11 bases left between them. The CDR3 consists of 15 residues. The germline V gene encodes CDR1 LNHNV and CDR2 YYDKDF (reference sequence). The CDR3 coding sequence is TGTGCCACCAGCAGAAAAACCACCCATAACTATGGCTACACCTTC. Residues: CATSRKTTHNYGYTF.

The chain recombines TRBV25-1 with TRBJ2-5, with D possibly being TRBD1 (6 bases). The J call may be incorrect, as the DNA end agrees better with TRBJ2-7. The germline CDR1 and CDR2 sequences are MGHDK and SYGVNS. The CDR3 consists of 13 residues. The CDR3 region is CASKGHRSYEQYF. DNA for the CDR3: TGTGCCAGCAAGGGACACCGAAGCTACGAGCAGTACTTC.

The rearrangement joins TRBV7-3 to TRBJ2-1; TRBD2 is a possible D gene (6 bases). The CDR3 extends over 15 amino acids. The germline V gene encodes CDR1 SGHTA and CDR2 FQGTGA. The V end was cut by 5 bases, the J end by 2 bases, with 13 bases between. The DNA for the CDR3 is TGTGCCAGCAGCCATGGGACTGCGGCCTACAATGAGCAGTTCTTC. This gives the protein CASSHGTAAYNEQFF. The whole variable domain, filled in from reference TRBV7-3 and TRBJ2-1, reads GAGVSQTPSNKVTEKGKYVELRCDPISGHTALYWYRQSLGQGPEFLIYFQGTGAADDSGLPNDRFFAVRPEGSVSTLKIQRTERGDSAVYLCASSHGTAAYNEQFFGPGTRLTVL.

V usage is TRBV4-1 and J usage is TRBJ1-5; D perhaps matches TRBD1 (5 bases). Trimming cost V 0 bases and J 7 bases, with 13 bases left between them. The CDR3 is 15 amino acids. Germline V lookup: CDR1 MGHRA, CDR2 YSYEKL. For the CDR3, the DNA is TGCGCCAGCAGCCAAGAAGGTGGACCAGGGCAGCCCCAGCATTTT. This sequence encodes CASSQEGGPGQPQHF.

For this clone: In the same sample, other DNA sequences code for this CDR3. The J gene is TRBJ2-1, the V gene TRBV11-2; weak D call: TRBD1 (5 bases). CDR1 is SGHAT, CDR2 FQNNGV, per germline. V was pared by 2 bases and J by 7 bases, with 9 bases between. The length of the CDR3 is 13 residues. The CDR3 bases are TGTGCCAGCAGCTTAAGGGGTGGTAATGAGCAGTTCTTC. It yields the protein CASSLRGGNEQFF.

CDR3 protein: CASSTGTSGRGETQYF. Here the CDR3 DNA reads TGTGCCAGCAGCACCGGGACTAGCGGGAGAGGCGAGACCCAGTACTTC. This chain joins TRBV2 and TRBJ2-5; 14 bases are shared with TRBD2. The length of the CDR3 is 16 residues. Germline lookup yields CDR1 SNHLY and CDR2 FYNNEI. The V and J ends lost 6 bases and 5 bases, in that order; junction bases with no gene match: 8.

This clone has just a few counts. The chain combines TRBV19 with TRBJ2-1; D is possibly TRBD2 (6 bases). Looked up from germline, CDR1 is LNHDA and CDR2 is SQIVND (reference sequence). Between the trimmed V and J ends, which lost 5 bases and 1 base, there was a span of 12 bases. This CDR3 is 15 amino acids long. CDR3 sequence: CASSQTSSSYNEQFF. CDR3 nucleotides: TGTGCCAGTAGTCAAACTAGCAGTTCCTACAATGAGCAGTTCTTC.

The V and J genes are TRBV7-2 and TRBJ1-6; D remains unclear. The V end lost 2 bases, the J end lost 8 bases, and 10 bases lay between the germline ends. This CDR3 contains 14 residues. Looked up from germline, CDR1 is SGHTA and CDR2 is FQGNSA. The CDR3 is CASSLQVPHSPLHF. The CDR3 DNA reads TGTGCCAGCAGCTTACAGGTTCCCCATTCACCCCTCCACTTT.

The chain recombines TRBV6-6 with TRBJ2-7; 7 bases agree with TRBD1. V dropped 5 bases and J dropped 0; count of bases not matched to a gene: 7. This CDR3 has 15 residues. Germline V gene sequence: CDR1 MNHNY, CDR2 SVGAGI (reference sequence). The CDR3: CASSKTGDSSYEQYF. CDR3 DNA sequence: TGTGCCAGCAGTAAAACAGGGGATAGCTCCTACGAGCAGTACTTC.

V gene TRBV28 combines with J gene TRBJ2-5, with D possibly TRBD2 on 6 matching bases. Germline V gives CDR1 MDHEN, CDR2 SYDVKM. The CDR3 length is 13 residues. Trimming took 7 bases from V and 4 from J, leaving 13 bases between them. CDR3 bases: TGTGCCAGCAAAGGGGCGGGGCGAGAGACCCAGTACTTC. Translated, it gives CASKGAGRETQYF.

The chain couples TRBV15 to TRBJ2-2; 9 positions match TRBD1. This CDR3 spans 14 amino acids. Germline V gives CDR1 LNHNV, CDR2 YYDKDF (reference sequence). Trimming cost V 8 bases and J 2 bases; bases outside gene matches: 3. CDR3 bases: TGTGCCACCCGACAGGGGGGAAACACCGGGGAGCTGTTTTTT. Translation: CATRQGGNTGELFF.

The chain couples TRBV9 to TRBJ2-3; D gene uncertain. Germline V gene lookup returns CDR1 SGDLS and CDR2 YYNGEE. The CDR3 loop spans 14 amino acids. The ends were cut back, 4 bases at V and 6 bases at J, with 15 bases in the middle. CDR3 loop: CASSPRPTRDTQYF. Written as DNA, the CDR3 is TGTGCCAGCAGCCCCAGACCCACTCGGGATACGCAGTATTTT.

This clone was recorded once. This chain joins TRBV5-6 and TRBJ2-3, with TRBD1 matching over 8 bases. This CDR3 comprises 14 residues. Germline assignment: CDR1 SGHDT and CDR2 YYEEEE. J gave up 4 bases and V 4 bases, and 5 bases lay outside the gene matches. The CDR3 nucleotides read TGTGCCAGCAGCCTAGGACAGGGCGCAGATACGCAGTATTTT. Its protein product is CASSLGQGADTQYF. The whole variable domain, filled in from reference TRBV5-6 and TRBJ2-3, reads DAGVTQSPTHLIKTRGQQVTLRCSPKSGHDTVSWYQQALGQGPQFIFQYYEEEERQRGNFPDRFSGHQFPNYSSELNVNALLLGDSALYLCASSLGQGADTQYFGPGTRLTVL.

The count of this clone is one. The chain combines TRBV9 with TRBJ2-6, with D tentatively TRBD1 (5 bases). CDR3 length: 22 amino acids. V was shortened by 2 bases and J by 0 bases, with 27 bases between the two germline ends. The germline CDR1 and CDR2 sequences are SGDLS and YYNGEE. The CDR3: CASSVGILTASVDPSGANVLTF. The CDR3 bases are TGTGCCAGCAGCGTGGGGATTTTGACAGCCTCTGTAGATCCCTCTGGGGCCAACGTCCTGACTTTC.

V gene TRBV4-1 combines with J gene TRBJ2-5, with TRBD2 matching over 12 bases. The CDR3 covers 17 residues. From germline, CDR1 is MGHRA and CDR2 YSYEKL. Losses at the gene ends were 1 base for V and 4 bases for J; bases not matched to a gene: 7. The CDR3 spells CASSQGASGRATETQYF. CDR3 DNA sequence: TGCGCCAGCAGCCAAGGGGCTAGCGGGAGGGCGACAGAGACCCAGTACTTC.

This clone was detected only once. V gene TRBV27 combines with J gene TRBJ1-1; D gene uncertain. There are 15 residues in the CDR3. Per the germline V gene, CDR1 is MNHEY and CDR2 is SMNVEV (reference sequence). The V end was cut by 5 bases, the J end by 5 bases, with 18 bases between. This CDR3 reads CASSPILSVGTEAFF. DNA for the CDR3: TGTGCCAGCAGTCCGATCCTTAGCGTGGGGACTGAAGCTTTCTTT.

The chain is built from TRBV30 and TRBJ2-7; 7 bases line up with TRBD2. Germline V CDR1 and CDR2: GTSNPN, SVGIG (reference sequence). V was clipped by 3 bases and J by 6 bases; unmatched bases: 11. This CDR3 is 14 amino acids long. Here the CDR3 reads CAWRSRRERAEQYF. The CDR3 DNA follows: TGTGCCTGGAGGAGTAGGCGGGAGAGGGCCGAGCAGTACTTC.

This clone was seen more than once but under ten times. The rearrangement uses TRBV25-1 and TRBJ1-1, with a weak D call TRBD1 (5 bases). Germline CDR1 and CDR2: MGHDK and SYGVNS. The CDR3 sequence is 13 residues long. V gave up 4 bases and J gave up 7 bases, with 13 bases separating them. In nucleotides, the CDR3 is TGTGCCAGCAGTGGATCCATTAGGGGTGAAGCTTTCTTT. Translating it yields CASSGSIRGEAFF.

V usage is TRBV9 and J usage is TRBJ2-3; D possibly corresponds to TRBD2 (5 bases). V lost 4 bases and J lost 8, with 20 bases in between. The CDR3 spans 15 residues. Germline values: CDR1 SGDLS, CDR2 YYNGEE. The CDR3 spells CASSLTGSLAGTQYF. As DNA, the CDR3 is TGTGCCAGCAGCTTAACGGGTTCCCTCGCGGGTACGCAGTATTTT.

The chain joins TRBV5-5 to TRBJ1-4, with unresolved D. The CDR3 totals 14 residues. V was cut by 4 bases and J by 0 bases, with 7 bases left in between. Germline V CDR1 and CDR2: SGHKS, YYEKEE (reference sequence). CDR3 residues: CASSATATNEKLFF. The CDR3 nucleotides are TGTGCCAGCAGCGCGACGGCAACTAATGAAAAACTGTTTTTT.

CDR3 sequence: CASSGHEGAPGSYEQYF. For the CDR3, the DNA is TGTGCCAGCAGTGGCCACGAAGGGGCCCCCGGGAGCTACGAGCAGTACTTC. This chain joins TRBV6-1 and TRBJ2-7; tentatively, D is TRBD2 (6 bases). CDR3 length: 17 amino acids. V was pared by 4 bases and J by 3 bases, with 22 bases between. CDR1 MNHNS and CDR2 SASEGT come from the germline V gene.

This sequence joins TRBV15 and TRBJ2-1, with 11 bases aligning to TRBD1. Germline-derived CDR1 and CDR2 are LNHNV and YYDKDF (reference sequence). V lost 3 bases and J lost 10; bases outside the gene matches: 8. This CDR3 is built from 15 residues. The CDR3 sequence is CATSSGQGALREQFF. The DNA for the CDR3 is TGTGCCACCAGCAGCGGACAGGGGGCGCTTAGGGAGCAGTTCTTC.

Notes on this clone: This specimen includes other DNA sequences encoding the same CDR3. The chain uses TRBV19 and TRBJ1-5, with a weak D call TRBD1 (5 bases). The CDR3 is made up of 13 amino acids. The V gene lost 4 bases and the J gene lost 5 bases, with 9 bases spanning the gap. Germline CDR1 LNHDA, CDR2 SQIVND (reference sequence). The DNA for the CDR3 is TGTGCCAGTAGTAGGGACCGAGATCAGCCCCAGCATTTT. The encoded protein is CASSRDRDQPQHF. The full variable domain, rest sourced from reference TRBV19 and TRBJ1-5, is DGGITQSPKYLFRKEGQNVTLSCEQNLNHDAMYWYRQDPGQGLRLIYYSQIVNDFQKGDIAEGYSVSREKKESFPLTVTSAQKNPTAFYLCASSRDRDQPQHFGDGTRLSIL.